The 27 T cell receptor beta chains presented below share a single source sample, sequenced in a study of shared clonotypes between healthy human individuals. Measured with immunoSEQ multiplex PCR; TCRdb has only the in-frame clones, and not every one. The sample holds over a million clones; approximately 80% are singletons and the top ten take about 0.52%. Material: memory CD4+ T cells from PBMCs. Subset denoted: CD45RA-negative fraction. Receptors were obtained from a man between 18 and 29 years old in good health. Some clones in this sample may be carry-over from other donors' samples.

The chain carries TRBV10-3 and TRBJ1-1, with D possibly matching TRBD1 (5 bases). Deletions cut 8 bases from V and 2 bases from J, with 12 bases between. The V gene's germline CDR1 is ENHRY and CDR2 SYGVKD. This CDR3 is built from 13 residues. The CDR3 loop reads CAIWGRGNTEAFF. CDR3 nucleotides: TGTGCCATCTGGGGCAGAGGAAACACTGAAGCTTTCTTT.

The chain employs TRBV9 and TRBJ1-4, with TRBD1 identical over 9 bases. CDR1 and CDR2 from the germline V gene are SGDLS and YYNGEE. There are 15 residues in the CDR3. The V and J ends lost 3 bases and 8 bases, in that order; junction bases with no gene match: 8. CDR3 residues: CASSGSGQGPEKLFF. Here the CDR3 DNA reads TGTGCCAGCAGCGGATCGGGACAGGGCCCGGAAAAACTGTTTTTT.

This chain connects TRBV29-1 to TRBJ2-1; 9 bases map to TRBD1. CDR1 SQVTM and CDR2 ANQGSEA come from the germline V gene. This CDR3 contains 15 residues. V dropped 6 bases and J dropped 3; count of bases not matched to a gene: 9. The DNA for the CDR3 is TGCAGCGTGGGCACCGGGACAGGGTACTACAATGAGCAGTTCTTC. This translates into CSVGTGTGYYNEQFF.

The rearrangement links TRBV27 to TRBJ2-3; TRBD2 aligns across 11 bases. There are 17 residues in the CDR3. Germline loops: CDR1 MNHEY, CDR2 SMNVEV (reference sequence). The trim removed 4 bases at V and 4 bases at J, leaving 10 bases unmatched. CDR3 protein: CASSSLTSGSWADTQYF. CDR3 DNA sequence: TGTGCCAGCAGTTCCCTCACTAGCGGGAGTTGGGCAGATACGCAGTATTTT.

The rearrangement joins TRBV18 to TRBJ1-4; possibly TRBD1 for D (6 bases). The CDR3 runs to 14 residues. V was cut by 6 bases and J by 3 bases, with 11 bases left in between. The germline CDR1 and CDR2 sequences are KGHSH and LQKENI. The CDR3 loop reads CASSTGTANEKLFF. The DNA of the CDR3 is TGTGCCAGCTCTACAGGGACGGCTAATGAAAAACTGTTTTTT.

The chain employs TRBV6-1 and TRBJ2-1; D is possibly TRBD1 or TRBD2 (5 bases each). CDR3 size: 16 residues. The germline V and J ends were trimmed by 1 base and 0 bases, with 10 bases remaining between them. Germline CDR1 is MNHNS and CDR2 is SASEGT. CDR3 region: CASSEVRGLSYNEQFF. The CDR3 nucleotides are TGTGCCAGCAGTGAAGTTCGGGGCCTCTCCTACAATGAGCAGTTCTTC.

The sample holds a few counts of this clone. This chain joins TRBV6-5 and TRBJ2-2; D tentatively fits TRBD1 or TRBD2 (5 bases each). Trimming stripped 6 bases from V and 3 bases from J, with 14 bases between. Per the germline V gene, CDR1 is MNHEY and CDR2 is SVGAGI. This CDR3 is 15 amino acids long. The CDR3 loop is CASSLSVGDTGELFF. In nucleotides, the CDR3 is TGTGCCAGCAGCTTGTCTGTGGGGGACACCGGGGAGCTGTTTTTT.

This rearrangement joins TRBV18 to TRBJ1-2, with a weak D call TRBD1 (5 bases). CDR3 length: 14 residues. Trimming removed 2 bases from V and 5 bases from J, with 12 bases in between. Germline-derived CDR1 and CDR2 are KGHSH and LQKENI. CDR3 sequence reads: CASSPGRVGYGYTF. Written as DNA, the CDR3 is TGTGCCAGCTCACCAGGCAGGGTTGGATATGGCTACACCTTC.

This chain links TRBV28 with TRBJ2-3; maybe TRBD1 (6 bases). V was shortened by 6 bases and J by 6 bases, with 16 bases between the two germline ends. This CDR3 spans 14 amino acids. CDR1 is MDHEN and CDR2 is SYDVKM in the germline V gene. CDR3 coding DNA: TGTGCCAGCAGACGAAGGGGGAAGGTTGATACGCAGTATTTT. Protein: CASRRRGKVDTQYF.

This clone was seen a single time. The V and J genes are TRBV6-5 and TRBJ2-3, with 8 bases identical to TRBD2. CDR1 and CDR2 from the germline V gene are MNHEY and SVGAGI. Trimming at V came to 5 bases and at J to 6 bases, leaving 7 bases not matched to a gene. The CDR3 loop spans 14 amino acids. CDR3: CASSEGLARDTQYF. The CDR3 nucleotides read TGTGCCAGCAGTGAAGGACTAGCTAGGGATACGCAGTATTTT.

The V gene is TRBV11-2, the J gene TRBJ2-3; D perhaps matches TRBD2 (5 bases). There are 15 residues in the CDR3. Per the germline V gene, CDR1 is SGHAT and CDR2 is FQNNGV. V was cut by 5 bases and J by 0 bases, with 12 bases left in between. The CDR3 DNA reads as TGTGCCAGCAGCCCCGGAGACTATAGCACAGATACGCAGTATTTT. Translated: CASSPGDYSTDTQYF.

The chain links TRBV28 to TRBJ1-4, with D unclear. The V gene's germline CDR1 is MDHEN and CDR2 SYDVKM. Trimming removed 3 bases from V and 0 bases from J, with 11 bases in between. CDR3 length equals 16 residues. Written as DNA, the CDR3 is TGTGCCAGCAGTTTCGGAGGGCCGACAACTAATGAAAAACTGTTTTTT. This translates into CASSFGGPTTNEKLFF. The whole variable domain, remainder taken from reference TRBV28 and TRBJ1-4, is DVKVTQSSRYLVKRTGEKVFLECVQDMDHENMFWYRQDPGLGLRLIYFSYDVKMKEKGDIPEGYSVSREKKERFSLILESASTNQTSMYLCASSFGGPTTNEKLFFGSGTQLSVL.

The genes are TRBV10-3 and TRBJ2-3, with 13 bases fitting TRBD2. Trimming took 6 bases from V and 4 from J; bases not matched to a gene: 7. This CDR3 spans 16 amino acids. Germline V gives CDR1 ENHRY, CDR2 SYGVKD. The CDR3 region has the DNA TGTGCCATCAGATCCGGGACTAGCGGGATCGCAGATACGCAGTATTTT. Amino acids: CAIRSGTSGIADTQYF.

The rearrangement joins TRBV25-1 to TRBJ1-5, with unresolved D. CDR1 MGHDK and CDR2 SYGVNS come from the germline V gene. The CDR3 is 12 amino acids. Trimming removed 10 bases at V and 11 bases at J, with 18 bases between. CDR3 in DNA: TGTGCCACCAGAGACACGCCGGGAGCCCAGCATTTT. Amino acids: CATRDTPGAQHF.

In its sample, this clone was seen a few times. The genes are TRBV7-6 and TRBJ2-5; D gene uncertain. CDR1 is SGHVS, CDR2 FNYEAQ, per germline. V was clipped by 3 bases and J by 3 bases, with 17 bases between them. CDR3 length equals 16 residues. The CDR3, as DNA: TGTGCCAGCAGCTTGGGCCCCGCGACTGCCAAAGAGACCCAGTACTTC. Amino acids: CASSLGPATAKETQYF. The entire variable domain, with the rest obtained from reference TRBV7-6 and TRBJ2-5, is as follows: GAGVSQSPRYKVTKRGQDVALRCDPISGHVSLYWYRQALGQGPEFLTYFNYEAQQDKSGLPNDRFSAERPEGSISTLTIQRTEQRDSAMYRCASSLGPATAKETQYFGPGTRLLVL.

This clone was found many times. The same CDR3 arises from other DNA sequences in this sample as well. The gene calls are TRBV28 and TRBJ2-7, with 11 bases lining up with TRBD1. V was pared by 3 bases and J by 4 bases, with 2 bases of the junction left unmatched. CDR1 and CDR2 (germline): MDHEN, SYDVKM. The CDR3 sequence is 14 residues long. The CDR3 here is CASSFRDRGYEQYF. The CDR3 nucleotides are TGTGCCAGCAGTTTTCGGGACAGGGGGTACGAGCAGTACTTC.

The genes are TRBV9 and TRBJ1-1, with 10 bases that match TRBD1. From germline, CDR1 is SGDLS and CDR2 YYNGEE. The CDR3 extends over 15 amino acids. V lost 5 bases and J lost 5; bases outside the gene matches: 9. The CDR3 region is CASRSLGTGETEAFF. In DNA form, the CDR3 reads TGTGCCAGCAGGTCATTGGGGACAGGGGAAACTGAAGCTTTCTTT.

The genes are TRBV5-6 and TRBJ2-3; TRBD1 matches 9 bases. The trim removed 0 bases at V and 4 bases at J, leaving 3 bases unmatched. Germline CDR1 is SGHDT and CDR2 is YYEEEE. The CDR3 has 15 amino acids. CDR3 sequence: CASSLGGTGPDTQYF. For the CDR3, the DNA is TGTGCCAGCAGCTTGGGAGGGACAGGGCCAGATACGCAGTATTTT.

The sample holds one count of this clone. V gene TRBV19 combines with J gene TRBJ2-6; 7 bases are shared with TRBD1. The ends lost 6 bases at V and 0 bases at J; junction bases unmatched: 8. In germline, CDR1 is LNHDA, CDR2 SQIVND (reference sequence). This CDR3 is 17 amino acids long. The CDR3 loop is CASSSQTGRSGANVLTF. Written as DNA, the CDR3 is TGTGCCAGTAGCTCACAGACAGGGCGCTCTGGGGCCAACGTCCTGACTTTC.

The gene calls are TRBV2 and TRBJ1-3; 11 bases are shared with TRBD1. Per germline, CDR1 SNHLY and CDR2 FYNNEI. V was clipped by 6 bases and J by 2 bases; unmatched bases: 3. This CDR3 spans 15 amino acids. The CDR3 here is CASRGTGGAGNTIYF. The CDR3 coding sequence is TGTGCCAGCAGGGGGACAGGGGGTGCTGGAAACACCATATATTTT. The variable domain in full, completed from reference TRBV2 and TRBJ1-3, reads EPEVTQTPSHQVTQMGQEVILRCVPISNHLYFYWYRQILGQKVEFLVSFYNNEISEKSEIFDDQFSVERPDGSNFTLKIRSTKLEDSAMYFCASRGTGGAGNTIYFGEGSWLTVV.

The rearrangement uses TRBV11-2 and TRBJ2-3; 8 nucleotides line up with TRBD2. Germline CDR1 and CDR2: SGHAT and FQNNGV. The CDR3 is 17 residues long. J lost 2 bases, V lost 2 bases, and 9 bases had no gene match. The chain's CDR3 is CASSLRNGRAPTDTQYF. CDR3 bases: TGTGCCAGCAGCTTACGGAACGGGAGGGCCCCCACAGATACGCAGTATTTT.

The chain joins TRBV2 to TRBJ1-5; D is uncertain. Germline CDR1 and CDR2: SNHLY and FYNNEI. Trimming stripped 5 bases from V and 7 bases from J, with 12 bases between. This CDR3 has 13 residues. CDR3 bases: TGTGCCAGCAGTATAGGCCCGCACCAGCCCCAGCATTTT. This gives the protein CASSIGPHQPQHF. Looking up the rest from reference TRBV2 and TRBJ1-5 gives the full variable domain: EPEVTQTPSHQVTQMGQEVILRCVPISNHLYFYWYRQILGQKVEFLVSFYNNEISEKSEIFDDQFSVERPDGSNFTLKIRSTKLEDSAMYFCASSIGPHQPQHFGDGTRLSIL.

The chain combines TRBV7-3 with TRBJ2-1; 7 nucleotides match TRBD1. Germline V gives CDR1 SGHTA, CDR2 FQGTGA. Trimming at V came to 3 bases and at J to 2 bases, leaving 7 bases not matched to a gene. CDR3 size: 16 residues. In DNA form, the CDR3 reads TGTGCCAGCAGCTTGTCCGCCGGGACAGCCTACAATGAGCAGTTCTTC. Translated, it gives CASSLSAGTAYNEQFF.

This chain uses TRBV5-6 with TRBJ2-7; weak D call: TRBD1 (5 bases). There are 15 residues in the CDR3. The germline gives CDR1 SGHDT, CDR2 YYEEEE. V lost 3 bases and J lost 1, with 14 bases in between. The CDR3 loop reads CASSSPYRQSYEQYF. Written as DNA, the CDR3 is TGTGCCAGCAGCTCGCCATACAGACAGTCCTACGAGCAGTACTTC.

The chain uses TRBV6-6 and TRBJ2-3; TRBD2 matches 8 bases. Germline V gives CDR1 MNHNY, CDR2 SVGAGI (reference sequence). With V trimmed by 9 bases and J by 2 bases, 4 bases remained unmatched. The CDR3 totals 13 residues. The CDR3 coding sequence is TGTGCCAGTAGCGGGATCCCCACAGATACGCAGTATTTT. Amino acid sequence: CASSGIPTDTQYF.

The chain couples TRBV7-8 to TRBJ2-1; 8 nucleotides agree with TRBD2. The CDR3 contains 14 residues. Germline-derived CDR1 and CDR2 are SGHVS and FQNEAQ. V was clipped by 1 base and J by 9 bases; unmatched bases: 5. CDR3 residues: CASSLGASGFEQFF. The DNA of the CDR3 is TGTGCCAGCAGCTTAGGTGCTAGCGGGTTTGAGCAGTTCTTC.

This rearrangement joins TRBV11-1 to TRBJ1-4, with a weak D call TRBD1 (6 bases). The CDR3 consists of 14 residues. V dropped 5 bases and J dropped 7 bases, with 14 bases sitting between them. CDR1 is SGHAT, CDR2 FQDESV, per germline (reference sequence). The CDR3 is CASSPGGRGEKLFF. CDR3 nucleotides: TGTGCCAGCAGCCCTGGGGGGCGCGGTGAAAAACTGTTTTTT.